This T cell receptor (beta chain) was sequenced in a study of shared clonotypes between healthy human individuals. For the study at large: Donor ages ranged 18 to 49 years: a couple of women, a few men. Each donor's CD8 memory used one plate, CD8 naive two, each CD4 subset three.

Comments on this clone: What it binds is unknown.

V was cut by 5 bases and J by 3 bases, with 9 bases left in between. Germline loops: CDR1 ENHRY, CDR2 SYGVKD. This CDR3 spans 13 amino acids. Here immunoSEQ multiplex PCR was the method, and the copy in TCRdb shows in-frame clones only, minus some. The repertoire holds some 2,000,000 clones, with 90% to 95% as singletons. The study, taken as a whole, reports: On the whole, naive subsets had larger estimated richness than memory subsets had. Enrolling few donors narrowed the genetic and exposure-history diversity that was represented.

The V and J genes are TRBV10-3 and TRBJ2-3; perhaps TRBD2 as D (5 bases). Sequencing was performed on naive CD4+ T cells sorted from blood. Subset described: CD45RA+ positively selected. This receptor was identified in a young man in good health. The CDR3 protein is CAISQTRTDTQYF. The CDR3 DNA is TGTGCCATCAGTCAAACTAGGACAGATACGCAGTATTTT.